The next 21 T cell receptor beta chains were all read from a single sample in a study of T cells after posttransplantation cyclophosphamide (dated by TCRdb to 2015 to 2016). Library preparation used the immunoSEQ multiplex PCR assay. What TCRdb holds here is the immuneACCESS table cut down to in-frame rearrangements. Part of the clones is not present; checked against another copy, under half of the missing clones reflect an unresolved V gene, and the others are unexplained. This sample shows more than 7,000 clones, and none of them turns up only once. The ten top clones hold approximately 5.7% of the sample. Explained via the paper, the treatment or condition label denotes: high-dose cyclophosphamide on days +3 and +4 as single-agent GVHD prophylaxis. Patients in the PTCy group got busulfan and fludarabine conditioning, a marrow graft from a related or unrelated donor, and cyclophosphamide on days +3 and +4.

Source: PBMCs, taken after an allogeneic stem cell transplant with post-transplant cyclophosphamide. The origin of the receptors is a young adult male patient who received an allogeneic stem cell transplant from an unrelated donor, was CMV-positive, and had acute and chronic GVHD. Following a transplant, a fraction of the T cells may be traceable to the graft donor.

This clone was counted only a few times. A read error may explain this, as a much larger clone is one base away. This chain joins TRBV5-1 and TRBJ2-1; 10 nucleotides match TRBD1. The length of the CDR3 is 13 residues. Germline V gene lookup returns CDR1 SGHRS and CDR2 YFSETQ. V gave up 5 bases and J gave up 11 bases; unmatched junction bases: 7. CDR3 sequence (DNA): TGCGCCAGCAGTCCGACAGGGGGCGGTCAGCAGTTCTTC. Protein product: CASSPTGGGQQFF. Full variable domain (outside the CDR3, taken from reference TRBV5-1 and TRBJ2-1): KAGVTQTPRYLIKTRGQQVTLSCSPISGHRSVSWYQQTPGQGLQFLFEYFSETQRNKGNFPGRFSGRQFSNSRSEMNVSTLELGDSALYLCASSPTGGGQQFFGPGTRLTVL.

This clone occurred many times. The gene calls are TRBV9 and TRBJ2-1; tentative D call: TRBD2 (5 bases). This CDR3 is built from 15 residues. Germline V gene lookup returns CDR1 SGDLS and CDR2 YYNGEE. Trimming removed 0 bases from V and 5 bases from J, with 12 bases in between. Written as DNA, the CDR3 is TGTGCCAGCAGCGTAGTCGGGGATCCAGACAATGAGCAGTTCTTC. Its protein is CASSVVGDPDNEQFF. The full variable domain, in which reference TRBV9 and TRBJ2-1 provide the parts outside the CDR3, is DSGVTQTPKHLITATGQRVTLRCSPRSGDLSVYWYQQSLDQGLQFLIQYYNGEERAKGNILERFSAQQFPDLHSELNLSSLELGDSALYFCASSVVGDPDNEQFFGPGTRLTVL.

The sample holds many counts of this clone. The genes are TRBV4-3 and TRBJ1-2; 7 bases align to TRBD1. The germline V gene has CDR1 LGHNA and CDR2 YSLEER. The ends lost 2 bases at V and 4 bases at J; junction bases unmatched: 7. The length of the CDR3 is 15 residues. The CDR3 region has the DNA TGCGCCAGCAGCCAATCCGGGACAGTCAGCTATGGCTACACCTTC. As protein: CASSQSGTVSYGYTF.

This clone was counted at least ten times. The chain recombines TRBV5-4 with TRBJ1-2, with 9 positions matching TRBD1. The CDR3 extends over 14 amino acids. The V segment lost 2 bases and the J segment 2 bases; nucleotides outside the gene matches: 1. Germline assignment: CDR1 SGHNT and CDR2 YYREEE (reference sequence). Written as DNA, the CDR3 is TGTGCCAGCAGCTTCGGGACAGGGAACTATGGCTACACCTTC. Translated: CASSFGTGNYGYTF.

This clone came up many times. This rearrangement joins TRBV5-6 to TRBJ1-2; 9 bases agree with TRBD1. Germline V gives CDR1 SGHDT, CDR2 YYEEEE. The CDR3 spans 15 residues. V trimming: 3 bases; J trimming: 2 bases; junction bases outside the gene matches: 5. In DNA, the CDR3 is TGTGCCAGCAGCTCGGGGACAGGGATGAACTATGGCTACACCTTC. Its translation: CASSSGTGMNYGYTF.

In this sample, this clone turned up many times. The chain is built from TRBV11-2 and TRBJ2-1; 14 bases line up with TRBD2. The CDR3 loop spans 14 amino acids. V lost 4 bases and J lost 8; bases outside the gene matches: 1. CDR1 is SGHAT, CDR2 FQNNGV, per germline. The CDR3 DNA sequence: TGTGCCAGCAGCTCGGGACTAGCGGGAGATGAGCAGTTCTTC. This encodes CASSSGLAGDEQFF.

This clone was observed many times. The chain couples TRBV4-2 to TRBJ1-4; D is uncertain. This CDR3 contains 18 residues. Germline lookup yields CDR1 LGHNA and CDR2 YNFKEQ. V shed 0 bases and J shed 0 bases, with 14 bases lying between them. CDR3 protein: CASSQDFGGVATNEKLFF. The CDR3 nucleotides are TGTGCCAGCAGCCAAGATTTCGGCGGGGTGGCAACTAATGAAAAACTGTTTTTT.

At least ten counts were recorded for this clone. J is TRBJ2-7 and V is TRBV11-2, with TRBD2 as a possible D gene (5 bases). The CDR3 has 13 residues. V was shortened by 0 bases and J by 4 bases, with 7 bases between the two germline ends. Per the germline V gene, CDR1 is SGHAT and CDR2 is FQNNGV. The DNA of the CDR3 is TGTGCCAGCAGCTTAGATCGGGGTTACGAGCAGTACTTC. Residues: CASSLDRGYEQYF. Complete variable domain (other parts from reference TRBV11-2 and TRBJ2-7): EAGVAQSPRYKIIEKRQSVAFWCNPISGHATLYWYQQILGQGPKLLIQFQNNGVVDDSQLPKDRFSAERLKGVDSTLKIQPAKLEDSAVYLCASSLDRGYEQYFGPGTRLTVT.

By sample share, this clone is medium-sized. The chain links TRBV6-4 to TRBJ2-1; the D gene is possibly TRBD1 (6 bases). CDR1 and CDR2 (germline): MRHNA, SNTAGT. Trimming removed 4 bases from V and 5 bases from J, with 9 bases in between. The CDR3 is 13 residues long. CDR3 protein: CASSAGTNNEQFF. CDR3 nucleotides: TGTGCCAGCAGTGCCGGGACAAACAATGAGCAGTTCTTC.

This clone was counted ten times or more. J is TRBJ2-2 and V is TRBV7-2; 8 bases align to TRBD2. CDR1 and CDR2 (germline): SGHTA, FQGNSA. There are 15 residues in the CDR3. J gave up 6 bases and V 8 bases, and 11 bases lay outside the gene matches. CDR3 region: CASSPGSGRSGELFF. Written as DNA, the CDR3 is TGTGCCAGCTCCCCGGGAAGCGGGAGATCCGGGGAGCTGTTTTTT.

This clone was recorded at least ten times. The chain carries TRBV12-3 or TRBV12-4 and TRBJ2-2, with D maybe TRBD1 (7 bases). Trimming pared 6 bases from V and 1 base from J, leaving 9 bases between. CDR3 size: 14 residues. CDR3 nucleotides: TGTGCCAGCAGGCGGGACAGGAACACCGGGGAGCTGTTTTTT. This codes for CASRRDRNTGELFF.

This clone was counted at least ten times. In the same sample, other DNA sequences code for this CDR3. The rearrangement joins TRBV12-3 or TRBV12-4 to TRBJ2-5; 7 bases map to TRBD2. V gave up 3 bases and J gave up 3 bases; unmatched junction bases: 1. The CDR3 sequence is 13 residues long. The chain's CDR3 is CASSFAGEETQYF. Here the CDR3 DNA reads TGTGCCAGCAGTTTCGCGGGGGAAGAGACCCAGTACTTC.

There are many counts of this clone. The CDR3 DNA reads as TGTGCCAGTAGTCCCCTGATAGGACAGCCGTCCACTAACTATGGCTACACCTTC. Amino acids: CASSPLIGQPSTNYGYTF. This chain uses TRBV19 with TRBJ1-2; D is perhaps TRBD1 (6 bases). Germline V gene sequence: CDR1 LNHDA, CDR2 SQIVND (reference sequence). V was cut by 5 bases and J by 0 bases, with 22 bases left in between. There are 18 residues in the CDR3.

This clone was detected ten times or more. The chain carries TRBV7-8 and TRBJ2-7; 13 bases fit TRBD2. CDR1 SGHVS and CDR2 FQNEAQ come from the germline V gene. The CDR3 totals 16 residues. The V and J ends lost 4 bases and 1 base, in that order; junction bases with no gene match: 4. DNA of the CDR3: TGTGCCAGCAGCTATACTAGCGGGGGGGCTTCCTACGAGCAGTACTTC. Protein product: CASSYTSGGASYEQYF. Full variable domain (outside the CDR3, taken from reference TRBV7-8 and TRBJ2-7): GAGVSQSPRYKVAKRGQDVALRCDPISGHVSLFWYQQALGQGPEFLTYFQNEAQLDKSGLPSDRFFAERPEGSVSTLKIQRTQQEDSAVYLCASSYTSGGASYEQYFGPGTRLTVT.

This clone was detected ten times or more. V and J are TRBV7-2 and TRBJ1-1; no clear D. The CDR3 covers 13 residues. The germline V gene has CDR1 SGHTA and CDR2 FQGNSA. Deletions cut 1 base from V and 10 bases from J, with 13 bases between. This CDR3 reads CASSLDLRTGAFF. The CDR3 DNA is TGTGCCAGCAGCTTAGATCTGCGAACGGGAGCTTTCTTT.

The table lists this clone with many counts. The chain couples TRBV7-6 to TRBJ2-5; 16 nucleotides match TRBD2. Germline CDR1 is SGHVS and CDR2 is FNYEAQ. This CDR3 spans 18 amino acids. V lost 4 bases, J lost 5 bases, and 10 bases stayed unmatched. For the CDR3, the DNA is TGTGCCAGCAGCTCTCCCGCCGGGACTAGCGGGGGGGCGGAGACCCAGTACTTC. Encoded protein: CASSSPAGTSGGAETQYF.

In this sample, this clone turned up many times. The chain employs TRBV12-3 or TRBV12-4 and TRBJ1-3; possibly TRBD1 for D (6 bases). Trimming pared 11 bases from V and 1 base from J, leaving 9 bases between. The CDR3 loop spans 12 amino acids. This chain's CDR3 is CAGGTSGNTIYF. Written as DNA, the CDR3 is TGTGCCGGAGGGACATCTGGAAACACCATATATTTT.

In its sample, this clone was seen many times. The chain has TRBV19 and TRBJ2-2, with D perhaps TRBD1 (5 bases). Germline V gives CDR1 LNHDA, CDR2 SQIVND (reference sequence). V was cut by 5 bases and J by 0 bases, with 10 bases left in between. This CDR3 has 15 amino acids. CDR3 DNA: TGTGCCAGTAGTCCATTGACAGCGAACACCGGGGAGCTGTTTTTT. Its translation is CASSPLTANTGELFF.

In its sample, this clone was seen many times. This chain joins TRBV19 and TRBJ1-2, with D possibly being TRBD1 (6 bases). V was trimmed by 7 bases and J by 0 bases, leaving 15 bases between them. CDR1 LNHDA and CDR2 SQIVND come from the germline V gene (reference sequence). The CDR3 covers 15 residues. CDR3 coding DNA: TGTGCCAGTAACATACCCGCAGGGGCTAACTATGGCTACACCTTC. This gives the protein CASNIPAGANYGYTF.

This clone was picked up many times. The chain has TRBV12-3 or TRBV12-4 and TRBJ1-1; the D gene is possibly TRBD1 (5 bases). This CDR3 has 13 residues. V lost 3 bases and J 4 bases, leaving 9 bases between the germline ends. CDR3 DNA sequence: TGTGCCAGCAGTTTCGGCAGGGCCACTGAAGCTTTCTTT. It specifies CASSFGRATEAFF.

This clone was counted ten times or more. The chain recombines TRBV19 with TRBJ1-1, with 7 bases fitting TRBD1. The CDR3 runs 13 residues. CDR1 is LNHDA, CDR2 SQIVND, per germline (reference sequence). V trimming: 4 bases; J trimming: 1 base; junction bases outside the gene matches: 0. Here the CDR3 DNA reads TGTGCCAGTAGTAACAGGGGGAACACTGAAGCTTTCTTT. This gives the protein CASSNRGNTEAFF.